The clone carrying this TCR beta chain showed up just once. The antigen remains undetermined. The data originate from a study of beta chain features in type 1 diabetes. In the study overall: Patients looked much like healthy donors when it came to age, gender and cell yields. Study-wide results and limits: VDJ junctions sequenced from type 1 diabetes patients showed fewer insertions and more deletions.

TCRB transcripts that were expressed got sequenced, as all of the isolated RNA had been reverse transcribed. Only in-frame clones appear in the TCRdb table, and some are missing; sequencing was by immunoSEQ multiplex PCR. The sample consists of 200,000 to 250,000 clones, under 13% of them appearing once. Germline V gives CDR1 SGHAT, CDR2 FQNNGV. V was pared by 2 bases and J by 2 bases, with 10 bases between. This CDR3 comprises 15 residues. The rearrangement links TRBV11-2 to TRBJ2-1, with D uncertain. Sequences were obtained from central memory CD4+ T cells from blood. This TCR was sampled from a man between 18 and 29 years old in good health. This CDR3 reads CASSLIGPAYNEQFF. DNA of the CDR3: TGTGCCAGCAGCTTAATAGGGCCGGCCTACAATGAGCAGTTCTTC.